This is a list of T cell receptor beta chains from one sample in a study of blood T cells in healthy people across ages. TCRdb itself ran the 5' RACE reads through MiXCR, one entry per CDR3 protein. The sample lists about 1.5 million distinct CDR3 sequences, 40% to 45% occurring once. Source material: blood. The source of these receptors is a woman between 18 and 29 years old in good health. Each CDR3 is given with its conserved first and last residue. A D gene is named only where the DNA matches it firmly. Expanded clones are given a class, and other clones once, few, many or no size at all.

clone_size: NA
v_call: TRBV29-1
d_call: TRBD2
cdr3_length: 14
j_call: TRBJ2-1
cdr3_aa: CSVDSGRAHNEQFF
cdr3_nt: TGCAGCGTTGACAGCGGGAGGGCTCACAATGAGCAGTTCTTC

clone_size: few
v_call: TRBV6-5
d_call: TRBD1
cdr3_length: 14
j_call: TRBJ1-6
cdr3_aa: CASSLSGQSSPPHF
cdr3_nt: TGTGCCAGCAGCTTGTCGGGACAGAGCTCACCCCCCCACTTT

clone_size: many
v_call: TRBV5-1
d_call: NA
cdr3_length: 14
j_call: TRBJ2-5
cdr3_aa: CASSLEPGLGTQYF
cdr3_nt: TGCGCCAGCAGCTTGGAGCCTGGTTTGGGGACCCAGTACTTC

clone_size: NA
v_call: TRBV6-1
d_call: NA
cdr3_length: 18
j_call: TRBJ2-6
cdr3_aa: CASSADRRTVSGANVLTF
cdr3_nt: TGTGCCAGCAGTGCAGATAGACGGACGGTTTCCGGGGCCAACGTCCTGACTTTC

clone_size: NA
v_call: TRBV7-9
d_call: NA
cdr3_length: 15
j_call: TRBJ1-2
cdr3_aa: CASSVRDRQENGYTF
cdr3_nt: TGTGCCAGCAGCGTACGCGATCGACAGGAAAATGGCTACACCTTC

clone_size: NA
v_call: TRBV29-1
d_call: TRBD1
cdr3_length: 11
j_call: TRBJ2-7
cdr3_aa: CSGGQTYEQYF
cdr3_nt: TGCAGCGGGGGACAGACCTACGAGCAGTACTTC

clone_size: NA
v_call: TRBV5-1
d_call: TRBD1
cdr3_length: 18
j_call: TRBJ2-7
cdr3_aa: CASSPGPGQGSNSYEQYF
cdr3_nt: TGCGCCAGCAGCCCAGGCCCGGGACAGGGTTCCAACTCCTACGAGCAGTACTTC

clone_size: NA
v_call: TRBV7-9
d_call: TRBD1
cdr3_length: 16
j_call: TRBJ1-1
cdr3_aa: CASSSRTGSVNTEAFF
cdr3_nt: TGTGCCAGCAGCTCCCGGACAGGGTCTGTTAACACTGAAGCTTTCTTT

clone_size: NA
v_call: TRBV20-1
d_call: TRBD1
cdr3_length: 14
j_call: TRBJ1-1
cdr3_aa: CSARGGQFLTEAFF
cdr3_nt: TGCAGTGCTAGAGGGGGACAGTTTTTGACTGAAGCTTTCTTT

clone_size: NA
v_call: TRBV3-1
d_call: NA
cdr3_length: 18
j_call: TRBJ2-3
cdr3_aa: CASSQDLVQTPSTGTQYF
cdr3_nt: TGTGCCAGCAGCCAAGATCTGGTGCAGACACCTAGCACAGGTACGCAGTATTTT

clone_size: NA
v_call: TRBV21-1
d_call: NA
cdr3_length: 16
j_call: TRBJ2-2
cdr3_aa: CASSPGEQGIAGELFF
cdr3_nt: TGTGCCAGCAGCCCCGGCGAGCAGGGAATAGCCGGGGAGCTGTTTTTT

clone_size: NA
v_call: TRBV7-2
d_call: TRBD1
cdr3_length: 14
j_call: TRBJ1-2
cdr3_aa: CASSFGTGFYGYTF
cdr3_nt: TGTGCCAGCAGCTTCGGGACAGGGTTCTATGGCTACACCTTC

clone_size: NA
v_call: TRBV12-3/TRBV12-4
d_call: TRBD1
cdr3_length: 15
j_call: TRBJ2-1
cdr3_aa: CASSKQGTPYNEQFF
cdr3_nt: TGTGCCAGCAGTAAACAGGGGACCCCGTACAATGAGCAGTTCTTC

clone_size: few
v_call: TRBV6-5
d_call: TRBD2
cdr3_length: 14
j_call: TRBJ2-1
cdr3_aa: CASSRTSRYNEQFF
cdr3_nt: TGTGCCAGCAGTAGGACTAGCCGATACAATGAGCAGTTCTTC

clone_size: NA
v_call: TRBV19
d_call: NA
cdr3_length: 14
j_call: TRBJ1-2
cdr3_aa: CASSPNRAGYGYTF
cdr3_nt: TGTGCCAGTAGTCCAAACAGGGCAGGCTATGGCTACACCTTC

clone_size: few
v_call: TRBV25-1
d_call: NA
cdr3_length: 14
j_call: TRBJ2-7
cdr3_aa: CASSDSGQFYEQYF
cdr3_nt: TGTGCCAGCAGTGATTCAGGACAATTCTACGAGCAGTACTTC

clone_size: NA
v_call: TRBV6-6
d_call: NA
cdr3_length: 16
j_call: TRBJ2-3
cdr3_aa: CASSYSGGRLTDTQYF
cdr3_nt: TGTGCCAGCAGTTACTCGGGGGGAAGACTCACAGATACGCAGTATTTT

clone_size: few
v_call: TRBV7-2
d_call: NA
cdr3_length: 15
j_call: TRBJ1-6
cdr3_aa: CASSQWTRADSPLHF
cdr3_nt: TGTGCCAGCAGCCAATGGACACGAGCGGATTCACCCCTCCACTTT

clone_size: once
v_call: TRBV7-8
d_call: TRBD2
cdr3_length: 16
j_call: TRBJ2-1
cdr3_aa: CASSLALAGGSGEQFF
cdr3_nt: TGTGCCAGCAGCTTAGCACTAGCGGGAGGCAGTGGTGAGCAGTTCTTC

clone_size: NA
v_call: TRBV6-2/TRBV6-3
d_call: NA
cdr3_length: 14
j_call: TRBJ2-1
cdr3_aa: CASSYSATYNEQFF
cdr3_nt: TGTGCCAGCAGTTACTCTGCGACGTACAATGAGCAGTTCTTC

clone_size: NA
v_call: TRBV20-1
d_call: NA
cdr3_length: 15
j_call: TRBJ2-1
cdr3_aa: CSARSSGTDYNEQFF
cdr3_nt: TGCAGTGCTAGAAGCAGCGGTACTGACTACAATGAGCAGTTCTTC

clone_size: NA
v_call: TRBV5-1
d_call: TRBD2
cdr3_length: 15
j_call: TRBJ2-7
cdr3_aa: CASSWGLAGGVEQYF
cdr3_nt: TGCGCCAGCAGCTGGGGACTAGCGGGAGGAGTCGAGCAGTACTTC

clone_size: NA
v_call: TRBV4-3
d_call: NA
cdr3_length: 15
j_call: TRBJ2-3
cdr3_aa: CASSQEADSLYTQYF
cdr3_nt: TGCGCCAGCAGCCAAGAAGCGGATTCCCTATATACGCAGTATTTT

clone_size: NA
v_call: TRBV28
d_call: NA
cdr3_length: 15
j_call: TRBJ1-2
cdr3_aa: CASSLRQTANYGYTF
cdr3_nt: TGTGCCAGCAGTTTGCGACAGACAGCTAACTATGGCTACACCTTC

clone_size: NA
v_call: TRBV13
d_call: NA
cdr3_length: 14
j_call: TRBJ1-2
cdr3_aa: CASSFSYSPYGYTF
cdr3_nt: TGTGCCAGCAGCTTCAGTTACAGTCCCTATGGCTACACCTTC

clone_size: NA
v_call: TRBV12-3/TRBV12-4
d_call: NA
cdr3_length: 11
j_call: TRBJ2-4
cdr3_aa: CASSQGNIQYF
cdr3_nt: TGTGCCAGCAGTCAGGGAAACATTCAGTACTTC

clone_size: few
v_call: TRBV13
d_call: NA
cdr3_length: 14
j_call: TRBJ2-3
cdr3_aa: CASSFVGGRNTQYF
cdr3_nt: TGTGCCAGCAGCTTCGTCGGGGGTAGAAATACGCAGTATTTT

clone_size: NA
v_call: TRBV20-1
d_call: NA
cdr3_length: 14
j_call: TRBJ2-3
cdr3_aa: CSAIQGLGTDTRYF
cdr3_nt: TGCAGTGCTATTCAGGGACTTGGCACAGATACGCGGTATTTT

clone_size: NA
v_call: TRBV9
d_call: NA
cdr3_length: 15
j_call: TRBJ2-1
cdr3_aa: CASSVMQGTYNEQFF
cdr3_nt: TGTGCCAGCAGCGTAATGCAGGGAACCTACAATGAGCAGTTCTTC

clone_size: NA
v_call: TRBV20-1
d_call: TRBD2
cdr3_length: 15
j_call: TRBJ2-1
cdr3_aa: CSALKLAGGPNEQFF
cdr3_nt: TGCAGTGCTCTCAAACTAGCGGGGGGGCCCAATGAGCAGTTCTTC

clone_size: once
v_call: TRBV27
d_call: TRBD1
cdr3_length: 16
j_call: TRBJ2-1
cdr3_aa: CASSTRTGVIHYEQFF
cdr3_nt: TGTGCCAGCAGTACCCGGACAGGGGTGATTCACTACGAGCAGTTCTTC

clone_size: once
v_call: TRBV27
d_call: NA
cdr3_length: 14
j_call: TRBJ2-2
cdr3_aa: CASKEKGWSGELFF
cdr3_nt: TGTGCCAGCAAAGAAAAAGGTTGGTCCGGGGAGCTGTTTTTT

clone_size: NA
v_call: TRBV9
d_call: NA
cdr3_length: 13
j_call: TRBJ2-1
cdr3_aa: CASSTSNLGEQFF
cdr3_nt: TGTGCCAGTAGTACTAGCAATCTGGGTGAGCAGTTCTTC

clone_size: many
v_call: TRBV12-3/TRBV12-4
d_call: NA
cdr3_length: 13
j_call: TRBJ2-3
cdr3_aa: CASRSVSTDTQYF
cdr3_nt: TGTGCCAGCAGGTCAGTGAGCACAGATACGCAGTATTTT

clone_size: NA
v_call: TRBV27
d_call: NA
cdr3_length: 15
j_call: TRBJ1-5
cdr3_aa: CASSMTGYSNQPQHF
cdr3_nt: TGTGCCAGCAGTATGACGGGGTATAGCAATCAGCCCCAGCATTTT

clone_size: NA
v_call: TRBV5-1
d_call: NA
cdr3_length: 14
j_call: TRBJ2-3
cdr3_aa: CASSSGVGTDTKYF
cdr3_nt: TGCGCCAGCAGCTCGGGGGTCGGCACAGATACGAAGTATTTT

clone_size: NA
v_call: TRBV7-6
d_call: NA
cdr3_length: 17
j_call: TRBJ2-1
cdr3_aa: CASSLDLLPRPHNEQFF
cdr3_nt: TGTGCCAGCAGCTTAGACCTGTTACCCCGGCCACACAATGAGCAGTTCTTC

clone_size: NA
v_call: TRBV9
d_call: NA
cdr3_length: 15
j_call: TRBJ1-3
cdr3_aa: CASSGGRFSGNIIYF
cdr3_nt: TGTGCCAGCAGCGGGGGACGGTTCTCCGGAAACATCATATATTTT

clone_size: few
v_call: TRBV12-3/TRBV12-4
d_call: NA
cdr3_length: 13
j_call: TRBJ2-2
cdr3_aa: CASNYRDRGELFF
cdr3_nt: TGTGCCAGCAACTACAGGGATCGCGGGGAGCTGTTTTTT

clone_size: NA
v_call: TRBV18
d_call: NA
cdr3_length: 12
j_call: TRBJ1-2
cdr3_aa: CASSHDRYGYTF
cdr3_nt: TGTGCCAGCTCTCATGACAGATATGGCTACACCTTC

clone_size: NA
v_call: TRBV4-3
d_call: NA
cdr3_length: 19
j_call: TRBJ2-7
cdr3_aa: CASSQGLLGRDGSSYEQYF
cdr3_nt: TGCGCCAGCAGCCAAGGACTACTGGGCCGGGACGGGAGCTCCTACGAGCAGTACTTC

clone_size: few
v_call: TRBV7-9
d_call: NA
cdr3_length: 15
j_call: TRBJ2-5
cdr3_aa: CASSLAVVTQETQYF
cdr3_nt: TGTGCCAGCAGCTTAGCGGTGGTGACCCAAGAGACCCAGTACTTC

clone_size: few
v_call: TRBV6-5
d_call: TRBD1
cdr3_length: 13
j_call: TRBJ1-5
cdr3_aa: CASRQGEDQPQHF
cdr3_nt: TGTGCCAGCAGACAGGGGGAAGATCAGCCCCAGCATTTT

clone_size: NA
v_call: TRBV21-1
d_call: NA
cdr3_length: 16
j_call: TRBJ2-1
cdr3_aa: CASSKDPSGSRNEQFF
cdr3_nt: TGTGCCAGCAGCAAAGACCCTAGCGGTTCACGCAATGAGCAGTTCTTC

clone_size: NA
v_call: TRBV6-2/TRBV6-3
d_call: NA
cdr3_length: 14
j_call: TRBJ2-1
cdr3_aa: CASSTPQGGSFQFF
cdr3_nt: TGTGCCAGCAGTACCCCTCAGGGGGGCAGTTTTCAGTTCTTC

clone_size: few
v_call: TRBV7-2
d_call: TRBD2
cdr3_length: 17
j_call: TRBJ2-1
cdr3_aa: CASSLASGLTSGNEQFF
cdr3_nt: TGTGCCAGCAGCTTAGCCAGTGGGTTGACTAGCGGAAATGAGCAGTTCTTC

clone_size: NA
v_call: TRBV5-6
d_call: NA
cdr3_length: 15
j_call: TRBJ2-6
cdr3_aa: CASSFRHSGANVLTF
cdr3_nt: TGTGCCAGCAGCTTCAGGCACTCTGGGGCCAACGTCCTGACTTTC

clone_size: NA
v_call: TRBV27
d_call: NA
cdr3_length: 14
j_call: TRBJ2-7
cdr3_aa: CASSYRAGSYEQYF
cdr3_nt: TGTGCCAGCAGCTACAGGGCAGGCTCCTACGAGCAGTACTTC

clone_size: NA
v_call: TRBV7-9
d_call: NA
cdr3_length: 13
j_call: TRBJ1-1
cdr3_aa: CASSSIPGFEAFF
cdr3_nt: TGTGCCAGCAGCTCAATACCAGGATTTGAAGCTTTCTTT

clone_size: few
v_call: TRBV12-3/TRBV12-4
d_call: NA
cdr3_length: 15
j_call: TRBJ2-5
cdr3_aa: CASSLSLGLEETQYF
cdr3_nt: TGTGCCAGCAGTTTGAGCTTGGGTTTAGAAGAGACCCAGTACTTC

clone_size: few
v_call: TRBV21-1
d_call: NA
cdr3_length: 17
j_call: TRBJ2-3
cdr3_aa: CASSKREAGRATDTQYF
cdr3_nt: TGTGCCAGCAGCAAAAGGGAGGCGGGGAGGGCAACAGATACGCAGTATTTT

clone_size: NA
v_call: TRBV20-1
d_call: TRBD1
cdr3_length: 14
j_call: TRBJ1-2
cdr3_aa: CSARASGGGHGYTF
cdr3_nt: TGCAGTGCTAGGGCCTCAGGGGGAGGACATGGCTACACCTTC